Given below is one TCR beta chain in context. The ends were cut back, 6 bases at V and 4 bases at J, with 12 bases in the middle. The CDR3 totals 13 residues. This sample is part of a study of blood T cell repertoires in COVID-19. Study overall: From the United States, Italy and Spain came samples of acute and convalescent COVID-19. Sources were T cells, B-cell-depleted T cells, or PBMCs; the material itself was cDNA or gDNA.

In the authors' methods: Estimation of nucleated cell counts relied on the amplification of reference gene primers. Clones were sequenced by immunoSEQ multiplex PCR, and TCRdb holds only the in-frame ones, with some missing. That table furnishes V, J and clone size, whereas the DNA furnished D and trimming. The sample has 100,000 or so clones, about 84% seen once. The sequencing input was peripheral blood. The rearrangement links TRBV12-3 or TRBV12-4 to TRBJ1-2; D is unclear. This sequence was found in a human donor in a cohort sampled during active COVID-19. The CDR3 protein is CASSLSEGYGYTF. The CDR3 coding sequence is TGTGCCAGCAGCTTATCCGAGGGCTATGGCTACACCTTC.